The 9 T cell receptor beta chains below all came from one sample that was sequenced in a study of shared clonotypes between healthy human individuals. The data were produced by immunoSEQ multiplex PCR, yet TCRdb's version contains in-frame clones alone and is incomplete. Found here are 190,000 or so clones, approximately 62% of them singletons; the top ten hold 10%. The specimen was memory CD4+ T cells sorted from blood. This sample's subset: CD45RA-negative fraction. Receptor source: a man younger than 40 in good health.

CDR3 in amino acids: CASRPGGGGSNEQFF. CDR3 nucleotide sequence: TGTGCCAGCAGACCAGGGGGCGGCGGGAGCAATGAGCAGTTCTTC. This chain links TRBV28 with TRBJ2-1; D is possibly TRBD1 (8 bases). V shed 6 bases and J shed 6 bases, with 18 bases lying between them. Germline values: CDR1 MDHEN, CDR2 SYDVKM. The CDR3 length is 15 residues.

This clone has just a few counts. This sequence joins TRBV9 and TRBJ2-2, with D possibly being TRBD2 (5 bases). The CDR3 contains 13 residues. V lost 3 bases and J lost 3, with 6 bases in between. Germline V gene sequence: CDR1 SGDLS, CDR2 YYNGEE. The CDR3 sequence is CASSERDTGELFF. For the CDR3, the DNA is TGTGCCAGCAGCGAGAGGGACACCGGGGAGCTGTTTTTT.

Remarks on this clone: One junction end disagrees with the germline gene, perhaps due to a read error. The rearrangement uses TRBV5-1 and TRBJ2-1; weak D call: TRBD2 (5 bases). The CDR3 is made up of 14 amino acids. From germline, CDR1 is SGHRS and CDR2 YFSETQ. In DNA, the CDR3 is TGCGCCAGCAGCTTGGTTGTTTCCGCTAGCATGCAGCTCTTC. Amino acid sequence: CASSLVVSASMQLF.

The CDR3 is CASSFLDRPQHF. The DNA for the CDR3 is TGTGCCAGCAGCTTCCTAGATCGGCCCCAGCATTTT. The chain recombines TRBV5-6 with TRBJ1-5, with unresolved D. The length of the CDR3 is 12 residues. Germline CDR1 reads SGHDT; CDR2 reads YYEEEE. Trimming removed 2 bases at V and 9 bases at J, with 9 bases between. Complete variable domain (other parts from reference TRBV5-6 and TRBJ1-5): DAGVTQSPTHLIKTRGQQVTLRCSPKSGHDTVSWYQQALGQGPQFIFQYYEEEERQRGNFPDRFSGHQFPNYSSELNVNALLLGDSALYLCASSFLDRPQHFGDGTRLSIL.

This chain uses TRBV6-1 with TRBJ2-3; tentative D call: TRBD1 (6 bases). Germline values: CDR1 MNHNS, CDR2 SASEGT. The CDR3 is made up of 15 amino acids. CDR3 residues: CAAGRGQLATDTQYF. DNA of the CDR3: TGTGCTGCTGGTCGCGGACAGCTAGCAACAGATACGCAGTATTTT.

The chain is built from TRBV7-8 and TRBJ2-1; tentative D call: TRBD2 (5 bases). Germline V gene sequence: CDR1 SGHVS, CDR2 FQNEAQ. The CDR3 consists of 16 residues. V lost 2 bases and J 9 bases, leaving 20 bases between the germline ends. The CDR3 coding sequence is TGTGCCAGCAGCTTAAATAGCGCGAACCTACGAGGTGAGCAGTTCTTC. It codes for CASSLNSANLRGEQFF.

This sequence joins TRBV10-2 and TRBJ1-2; a possible D gene is TRBD1 (5 bases). The germline V and J ends were trimmed by 4 bases and 4 bases, with 10 bases remaining between them. This CDR3 has 13 amino acids. Germline values: CDR1 WSHSY, CDR2 SAAADI. As DNA, the CDR3 is TGCGCCAGCAGTGTCTCAGGGCGCTATGGCTACACCTTC. Its translation is CASSVSGRYGYTF.

The chain links TRBV5-1 to TRBJ2-4; TRBD2 is a possible D gene (6 bases). The V gene lost 0 bases and the J gene lost 3 bases, with 16 bases spanning the gap. The CDR3 consists of 17 residues. Germline values: CDR1 SGHRS, CDR2 YFSETQ. The CDR3 nucleotides read TGCGCCAGCAGCTTGGTTGGGGGACTGGTGGGCAAAAACATTCAGTACTTC. Translation: CASSLVGGLVGKNIQYF.

The V and J genes are TRBV28 and TRBJ2-7; perhaps TRBD1 as D (6 bases). CDR3 length: 14 amino acids. V gave up 6 bases and J gave up 1 base, with 13 bases separating them. The germline V gene has CDR1 MDHEN and CDR2 SYDVKM. The CDR3: CASRRQGSSYEQYF. The CDR3 DNA follows: TGTGCCAGCAGACGTCAGGGGTCGTCCTACGAGCAGTACTTC.